The 17 T cell receptor beta chains reported below all come from one sample, sequenced in a study of blood T cells in healthy people across ages. A second PCR, run for roughly 7 to 11 cycles, used a sample-barcoded 5' primer plus a J-beta primer mix. TCRdb reprocessed the 5' RACE reads with MiXCR, giving one entry per CDR3 protein. Altogether roughly 1.7 million distinct CDR3 sequences are present, roughly a third being singletons, with the ten largest covering 11%. The sequenced sample consisted of blood. All receptors come from a woman in her twenties or thirties in good health.

Comments on this clonotype: An end of the junction does not agree with germline; a read error may underlie this. This chain connects TRBV5-1 to TRBJ2-2; 9 bases are a match to TRBD2. CDR3 size: 16 residues. The germline gives CDR1 SGHRS, CDR2 YFSETQ. The CDR3 is CASSLWREGPTEELFF. In DNA form, the CDR3 reads TGCGCCAGCAGCTTGTGGCGGGAGGGCCCCACCGAGGAGCTGTTTTTT.

The chain uses TRBV2 and TRBJ1-5; a possible D gene is TRBD1 (6 bases). Per germline, CDR1 SNHLY and CDR2 FYNNEI. V lost 0 bases and J lost 7, with 13 bases in between. The CDR3 sequence is 15 residues long. CDR3 nucleotides: TGTGCCAGCAGTGAAGCATCGGGGGGCGGCCAGCCCCAGCATTTT. It codes for CASSEASGGGQPQHF.

The CDR3, as DNA: TGTGCCAGCTTACCCCTTAGGGGCAATGAGCAGTTCTTC. Translation: CASLPLRGNEQFF. The chain uses TRBV2 and TRBJ2-1; a weak D match, TRBD1 (5 bases). The length of the CDR3 is 13 residues. The V end was cut by 8 bases, the J end by 6 bases, with 14 bases between. CDR1 is SNHLY and CDR2 is FYNNEI in the germline V gene.

This clonotype was picked up a small number of times. The V and J genes are TRBV28 and TRBJ2-5; TRBD1 might be the D (6 bases). The V gene's germline CDR1 is MDHEN and CDR2 SYDVKM. There are 18 residues in the CDR3. Trimming shortened V by 3 bases and J by 2 bases, and 22 bases separated the two germline ends. CDR3 bases: TGTGCCAGCAGTTTTTTGACAGGAGCGCTGGGCTTACAAGAGACCCAGTACTTC. It codes for CASSFLTGALGLQETQYF.

This clonotype occurred a few times. In DNA, the CDR3 is TGCAGTGCTAGAGGGAGGGGATCCGTCTATGGCTACACCTTC. Encoded protein: CSARGRGSVYGYTF. The genes are TRBV20-1 and TRBJ1-2; tentatively, D is TRBD1 (5 bases). CDR1 and CDR2 from the germline V gene are DFQATT and SNEGSKA (reference sequence). V lost 1 base, J lost 4 bases, and 13 bases lay in between. CDR3 length: 14 residues.

The chain employs TRBV6-2 or TRBV6-3 and TRBJ2-1; 9 nucleotides agree with TRBD2. Germline V gene data show CDR1 as MNHEY and CDR2 as SVGEGT. This CDR3 region has 15 residues. Unmatched junction bases numbered 6, after V lost 7 bases and J lost 2 bases. The CDR3 bases are TGTGCCAGCAAATGGACTAGCGAGCCCTACAATGAGCAGTTCTTC. Its protein is CASKWTSEPYNEQFF.

The chain couples TRBV6-2 or TRBV6-3 to TRBJ1-5, with unresolved D. The ends were cut back, 2 bases at V and 8 bases at J, with 4 bases in the middle. CDR3 length: 11 residues. Germline values: CDR1 MNHEY, CDR2 SVGEGT. CDR3 nucleotide sequence: TGTGCCAGCAGTTACCCCGAGCCCCAGCATTTT. It codes for CASSYPEPQHF.

The chain employs TRBV20-1 and TRBJ2-1; D may match TRBD1 or TRBD2 (5 bases each). The ends were cut back, 6 bases at V and 11 bases at J, with 20 bases in the middle. Germline CDR1 is DFQATT and CDR2 is SNEGSKA (reference sequence). The CDR3 runs 13 residues. CDR3 sequence reads: CSASEPGRGKQFF. DNA for the CDR3: TGCAGTGCGAGCGAACCGGGACGGGGAAAGCAGTTCTTC.

This rearrangement joins TRBV6-6 to TRBJ1-1; possible D gene TRBD1, 6 bases. CDR1 and CDR2 from the germline V gene are MNHNY and SVGAGI (reference sequence). V dropped 4 bases and J dropped 2 bases, with 20 bases sitting between them. The CDR3 extends over 17 amino acids. CDR3 region: CASSFNLMTGINTEAFF. The CDR3 DNA follows: TGTGCCAGCAGTTTCAACCTCATGACAGGAATAAACACTGAAGCTTTCTTT.

V usage is TRBV6-5 and J usage is TRBJ2-7, with 15 bases that match TRBD2. Germline trimming cut 2 bases from V and 4 bases from J; bases unmatched to any gene: 6. CDR3 length: 17 amino acids. Germline V gives CDR1 MNHEY, CDR2 SVGAGI. As DNA, the CDR3 is TGTGCCAGCAGTTACACACGGACTAGCGGGAGGGGTTACGAGCAGTACTTC. Translated: CASSYTRTSGRGYEQYF.

This clonotype appeared a few times. The chain couples TRBV20-1 to TRBJ2-2, with D maybe TRBD2 (6 bases). Looked up from germline, CDR1 is DFQATT and CDR2 is SNEGSKA (reference sequence). Trimming shortened V by 6 bases and J by 7 bases, and 12 bases separated the two germline ends. The CDR3 extends over 12 amino acids. The CDR3, as DNA: TGCAGTGCGCCGGGACTCGACGGGGAGCTGTTTTTT. Protein product: CSAPGLDGELFF.

The rearrangement uses TRBV7-9 and TRBJ2-7; D is tentatively TRBD1 or TRBD2 (5 bases each). The V and J ends lost 3 bases and 5 bases respectively, with 11 bases between them. Germline V gene sequence: CDR1 SEHNR, CDR2 FQNEAQ (reference sequence). This CDR3 spans 13 amino acids. CDR3 loop: CASSFEGTHEQYF. The CDR3 DNA reads TGTGCCAGCAGCTTCGAGGGGACCCACGAGCAGTACTTC.

This clonotype was observed once. Being one base from a much bigger clone, this may be a read error. V and J are TRBV11-2 and TRBJ2-1, with 7 nucleotides matching TRBD2. Germline CDR1 SGHAT, CDR2 FQNNGV. This CDR3 comprises 15 residues. The chain's CDR3 is CASSPRGLRGDERFF. The DNA for the CDR3 is TGTGCCAGCAGCCCACGGGGACTCCGGGGGGATGAGCGGTTCTTC.

The table lists this clonotype with many counts. V is TRBV4-1 and J is TRBJ2-1; possibly TRBD2 for D (6 bases). The CDR3 contains 18 residues. In germline, CDR1 is MGHRA, CDR2 YSYEKL. V shed 1 base and J shed 2 bases, with 18 bases lying between them. For the CDR3, the DNA is TGCGCCAGCAGCCAAGTAGGTCTAGCGTCATCGCCCTACAATGAGCAGTTCTTC. This encodes CASSQVGLASSPYNEQFF.

This clonotype showed up just a few times. The DNA of the CDR3 is TGTGCCAGCAGTTTAATGGCCGGGCAGACCCAGTACTTC. It specifies CASSLMAGQTQYF. This rearrangement joins TRBV12-3 or TRBV12-4 to TRBJ2-5; D unresolved. The ends were cut back, 2 bases at V and 6 bases at J, with 10 bases in the middle. This CDR3 region has 13 residues.

The chain joins TRBV5-1 to TRBJ2-7, with D possibly being TRBD1 (5 bases). There are 14 residues in the CDR3. Trimming cost V 0 bases and J 5 bases, with 12 bases left between them. Germline lookup yields CDR1 SGHRS and CDR2 YFSETQ. CDR3 in DNA: TGCGCCAGCAGCTTGGGGGGCCCCTCAAACGAGCAGTACTTC. Encoded protein: CASSLGGPSNEQYF.

This clonotype was counted a few times. The chain uses TRBV12-5 and TRBJ2-3, with 10 bases matching TRBD2. V shed 8 bases and J 5 bases; nucleotides not matched to a gene: 10. There are 15 residues in the CDR3. Germline V gene sequence: CDR1 LGHNT, CDR2 FRNRAP. The CDR3 here is CASSGGATWGDTQYF. The CDR3 DNA is TGTGCTAGTAGCGGGGGGGCCACCTGGGGAGATACGCAGTATTTT.